The next 32 T cell receptor beta chains were all read from a single sample in a study of blood T cells in healthy people across ages. For the second PCR, which ran for roughly 6 to 12 cycles, a sample-barcoded 5' primer and a J-beta primer mix were used. TCRdb analysed the 5' RACE reads with MiXCR anew, one entry per CDR3 protein. The repertoire holds more than 650,000 distinct CDR3 sequences, 22% seen once, with around 21% in the top ten. Material: blood. The receptor set was obtained from a man between 65 and 85 years old in good health.

This clonotype was counted a single time. This chain connects TRBV7-9 to TRBJ1-1, with D unclear. This CDR3 is 13 amino acids long. Trimming stripped 5 bases from V and 4 bases from J, with 11 bases between. The germline V gene encodes CDR1 SEHNR and CDR2 FQNEAQ (reference sequence). The CDR3 is CASSVGSATEAFF. The CDR3 coding sequence is TGTGCCAGCAGCGTTGGGTCCGCCACTGAAGCTTTCTTT. Full variable domain (rest looked up from reference TRBV7-9 and TRBJ1-1): DTGVSQNPRHKITKRGQNVTFRCDPISEHNRLYWYRQTLGQGPEFLTYFQNEAQLEKSRLLSDRFSAERPKGSFSTLEIQRTEQGDSAMYLCASSVGSATEAFFGQGTRLTVV.

This clonotype has just a few counts. V gene TRBV20-1 combines with J gene TRBJ1-3, with 7 positions matching TRBD1. The CDR3 contains 15 residues. Looked up from germline, CDR1 is DFQATT and CDR2 is SNEGSKA (reference sequence). With 3 bases clipped from V and 4 bases from J, the junction kept 9 bases outside the gene matches. In DNA form, the CDR3 reads TGCAGTGCTAGGCTACAGACAGGGTTCGGAAACACCATATATTTT. Translation gives CSARLQTGFGNTIYF.

This clonotype was counted many times. V gene TRBV5-1 combines with J gene TRBJ2-1, with D perhaps being TRBD1 or TRBD2 (5 bases each). The ends were cut back, 6 bases at V and 6 bases at J, with 13 bases in the middle. Germline values: CDR1 SGHRS, CDR2 YFSETQ. The CDR3 is 13 amino acids. DNA of the CDR3: TGCGCCAGCACCCGGGGCCCATCCAATGAGCAGTTCTTC. Translation: CASTRGPSNEQFF.

The chain carries TRBV20-1 and TRBJ2-1; the match to TRBD2 covers 13 bases. J lost 6 bases, V lost 6 bases, and 5 bases had no gene match. CDR3 length equals 14 residues. Germline loops: CDR1 DFQATT, CDR2 SNEGSKA (reference sequence). The CDR3 here is CSAELAGGRNEQFF. Here the CDR3 DNA reads TGCAGTGCAGAACTAGCGGGGGGGCGCAATGAGCAGTTCTTC.

Many counts were recorded for this clonotype. The rearrangement joins TRBV20-1 to TRBJ2-1, with 9 positions matching TRBD2. Losses at the gene ends were 4 bases for V and 0 bases for J; bases not matched to a gene: 7. The CDR3 is 16 amino acids. Germline assignment: CDR1 DFQATT and CDR2 SNEGSKA (reference sequence). CDR3 sequence: CSATSSGGLSYNEQFF. The CDR3 DNA reads TGCAGTGCTACGAGTAGCGGGGGACTCTCCTACAATGAGCAGTTCTTC.

As for this clonotype: One end of the junction varies from germline; a read error may be responsible. V usage is TRBV18 and J usage is TRBJ2-3; no clear D. CDR1 is KGHSH, CDR2 LQKENI, per germline. The CDR3 consists of 17 residues. CDR3 bases: TGTGCCAGCTCACCTCGGGCCCCAGACTCCCTCACAGATACGCGGTATTTT. This sequence encodes CASSPRAPDSLTDTRYF. Full variable domain (rest looked up from reference TRBV18 and TRBJ2-3): NAGVMQNPRHLVRRRGQEARLRCSPMKGHSHVYWYRQLPEEGLKFMVYLQKENIIDESGMPKERFSAEFPKEGPSILRIQQVVRGDSAAYFCASSPRAPDSLTDTRYFGPGTRLTVL.

The gene calls are TRBV4-3 and TRBJ2-3, with TRBD2 matching over 7 bases. The V gene's germline CDR1 is LGHNA and CDR2 YSLEER. Unmatched junction bases numbered 9, after V lost 0 bases and J lost 0 bases. The CDR3 extends over 18 amino acids. The chain's CDR3 is CASSQEGPAGLSTDTQYF. The CDR3 nucleotides read TGCGCCAGCAGCCAAGAGGGACCAGCGGGACTTAGCACAGATACGCAGTATTTT.

A single count supports this clonotype. V and J are TRBV3-1 and TRBJ2-1, with 8 bases matching TRBD1. The J call is doubtful: the DNA matches TRBJ2-5 better. In germline, CDR1 is LGHDT, CDR2 YNNKEL (reference sequence). CDR3 length equals 15 residues. The CDR3 protein is CASSQNTGGKETQYF. Written as DNA, the CDR3 is TGTGCCAGCAGCCAAAACACAGGGGGGAAAGAGACCCAGTACTTC.

This clonotype was seen only a few times. The V and J genes are TRBV7-9 and TRBJ1-1; D is perhaps TRBD1 (5 bases). The CDR3 consists of 16 residues. Germline V gene sequence: CDR1 SEHNR, CDR2 FQNEAQ (reference sequence). Trimming pared 1 base from V and 0 bases from J, leaving 12 bases between. The CDR3 reads CASSLESGRMNTEAFF. The CDR3 DNA follows: TGTGCCAGCAGCTTAGAGTCAGGGAGGATGAACACTGAAGCTTTCTTT. The variable domain in full, completed from reference TRBV7-9 and TRBJ1-1, reads DTGVSQNPRHKITKRGQNVTFRCDPISEHNRLYWYRQTLGQGPEFLTYFQNEAQLEKSRLLSDRFSAERPKGSFSTLEIQRTEQGDSAMYLCASSLESGRMNTEAFFGQGTRLTVV.

The chain combines TRBV3-1 with TRBJ2-1; D ambiguous. This CDR3 is 15 amino acids long. Germline V gives CDR1 LGHDT, CDR2 YNNKEL (reference sequence). The V end lost 4 bases, the J end lost 9 bases, and 19 bases lay between the germline ends. The CDR3 protein is CASSRMATSSGEQFF. Here the CDR3 DNA reads TGTGCCAGCAGCCGTATGGCGACCAGCAGTGGTGAGCAGTTCTTC.

The gene calls are TRBV6-5 and TRBJ2-1; TRBD1 aligns across 8 bases. This CDR3 has 18 amino acids. CDR1 MNHEY and CDR2 SVGAGI come from the germline V gene. The V segment lost 2 bases and the J segment 3 bases; nucleotides outside the gene matches: 12. CDR3 residues: CASSYDPDTGQGYNEQFF. For the CDR3, the DNA is TGTGCCAGCAGTTACGACCCCGACACCGGACAGGGCTACAATGAGCAGTTCTTC.

This clonotype occurred many times. The gene calls are TRBV24-1 and TRBJ1-6; D is unresolved. The CDR3 is 12 residues long. V gave up 5 bases and J gave up 8 bases, with 6 bases separating them. Germline lookup yields CDR1 KGHDR and CDR2 SFDVKD. CDR3 amino acids: CATSAGDSPLHF. The DNA of the CDR3 is TGTGCCACCAGTGCCGGAGATTCACCCCTCCACTTT.

This clonotype was seen more than once but under ten times. The rearrangement links TRBV18 to TRBJ1-5; TRBD1 agrees at 9 bases. Germline V lookup: CDR1 KGHSH, CDR2 LQKENI. V trimming: 6 bases; J trimming: 4 bases; junction bases outside the gene matches: 7. This CDR3 region has 15 residues. For the CDR3, the DNA is TGTGCCAGCTCCCGTGGGACAGGGCAGAATCAGCCCCAGCATTTT. Translation gives CASSRGTGQNQPQHF.

The chain is built from TRBV7-9 and TRBJ1-6; 9 bases fit TRBD1. The CDR3 consists of 14 residues. Per germline, CDR1 SEHNR and CDR2 FQNEAQ (reference sequence). Unmatched junction bases numbered 2, after V lost 5 bases and J lost 6 bases. CDR3 region: CASSTTGGNSPLHF. DNA of the CDR3: TGTGCCAGCAGCACGACAGGGGGTAATTCACCCCTCCACTTT.

This chain links TRBV11-2 with TRBJ1-1; no clear D gene. Germline loops: CDR1 SGHAT, CDR2 FQNNGV. The CDR3 has 11 residues. With 5 bases removed from V and 7 bases from J, the gap between germline ends came to 8 bases. Here the CDR3 DNA reads TGTGCCAGCAGCCCAACCTTTGAAGCTTTCTTT. Amino acid sequence: CASSPTFEAFF.

This clonotype was seen more than once but under ten times. V is TRBV28 and J is TRBJ2-3; no definite D call. Trimming took off 5 bases at V and 2 bases at J, with 14 bases between the two ends. Germline V lookup: CDR1 MDHEN, CDR2 SYDVKM. This CDR3 contains 15 residues. In nucleotides, the CDR3 is TGTGCCAGCAGTAACACAGACACCTACACAGATACGCAGTATTTT. Translated, it gives CASSNTDTYTDTQYF.

The rearrangement links TRBV9 to TRBJ2-3, with D perhaps matching TRBD2 (5 bases). The CDR3 loop spans 15 amino acids. Trimming took 0 bases from V and 3 from J, leaving 11 bases between them. CDR1 and CDR2 from the germline V gene are SGDLS and YYNGEE. CDR3 in amino acids: CASSVEGLGTDTQYF. The CDR3 coding sequence is TGTGCCAGCAGCGTAGAAGGACTGGGGACAGATACGCAGTATTTT.

This clonotype was detected a few times. The chain uses TRBV7-6 and TRBJ1-1; D possibly corresponds to TRBD1 (6 bases). Per the germline V gene, CDR1 is SGHVS and CDR2 is FNYEAQ. V gave up 4 bases and J gave up 1 base, with 19 bases separating them. The CDR3 is 17 amino acids. The CDR3, as DNA: TGTGCCAGCAGCTCCTTAGGGGACACCCGGGGGAACACTGAAGCTTTCTTT. Protein sequence: CASSSLGDTRGNTEAFF.

This clonotype was counted a few times. The chain uses TRBV3-1 and TRBJ1-3; TRBD1 might be the D (5 bases). The CDR3 spans 12 residues. Germline V lookup: CDR1 LGHDT, CDR2 YNNKEL (reference sequence). The germline V and J ends were trimmed by 3 bases and 7 bases, with 7 bases remaining between them. The CDR3 loop reads CASSQGPNTIYF. The CDR3 region has the DNA TGTGCCAGCAGCCAGGGGCCCAACACCATATATTTT. The entire variable domain, with the rest obtained from reference TRBV3-1 and TRBJ1-3, is as follows: DTAVSQTPKYLVTQMGNDKSIKCEQNLGHDTMYWYKQDSKKFLKIMFSYNNKELIINETVPNRFSPKSPDKAHLNLHINSLELGDSAVYFCASSQGPNTIYFGEGSWLTVV.

This chain joins TRBV6-5 and TRBJ2-3; maybe TRBD2 (5 bases). Trimming removed 9 bases at V and 5 bases at J, with 15 bases between. The germline V gene encodes CDR1 MNHEY and CDR2 SVGAGI. This CDR3 has 13 residues. The CDR3 DNA sequence: TGTGCCAGTCAAAGAGGGAGCTTAGATACGCAGTATTTT. Protein: CASQRGSLDTQYF.

The gene calls are TRBV20-1 and TRBJ2-3; no definite D call. The V end lost 5 bases, the J end lost 4 bases, and 13 bases lay between the germline ends. Germline V CDR1 and CDR2: DFQATT, SNEGSKA (reference sequence). This CDR3 region has 13 residues. As DNA, the CDR3 is TGCAGTGCTGGGCGCCTTTTTGCAGATACGCAGTATTTT. Translating gives CSAGRLFADTQYF.

The rearrangement uses TRBV12-3 or TRBV12-4 and TRBJ2-5; weak D call: TRBD1 (5 bases). Gene TRBJ2-7 matches the end of the DNA better, so the J call may be wrong. CDR3 length: 12 amino acids. The CDR3 is CASLDNSYEQYF. CDR3 DNA: TGTGCCAGTCTGGACAACTCCTACGAGCAGTACTTC.

This clonotype has only one observation. The chain is built from TRBV7-3 and TRBJ2-1; D is unresolved. CDR3 length: 13 amino acids. V was pared by 4 bases and J by 9 bases, with 13 bases between. Germline lookup yields CDR1 SGHTA and CDR2 FQGTGA. The CDR3 bases are TGTGCCAGCAGCTCAGCTGGGTGGGGTGAGCAGTTCTTC. It codes for CASSSAGWGEQFF.

The chain links TRBV5-1 to TRBJ2-4; tentatively, D is TRBD2 (7 bases). V was clipped by 5 bases and J by 8 bases, with 20 bases between them. The CDR3 length is 15 residues. Germline V lookup: CDR1 SGHRS, CDR2 YFSETQ. In nucleotides, the CDR3 is TGCGCCAGCAGGGGCCTGGCGGGGGCTGGGGACATTCAGTACTTC. This codes for CASRGLAGAGDIQYF. The full variable domain, in which reference TRBV5-1 and TRBJ2-4 provide the parts outside the CDR3, is KAGVTQTPRYLIKTRGQQVTLSCSPISGHRSVSWYQQTPGQGLQFLFEYFSETQRNKGNFPGRFSGRQFSNSRSEMNVSTLELGDSALYLCASRGLAGAGDIQYFGAGTRLSVL.

This clonotype turned up a few times. This chain joins TRBV7-2 and TRBJ1-3; no clear D. The germline V gene encodes CDR1 SGHTA and CDR2 FQGNSA. Trimming left V 0 bases short and J 0 bases short, with 9 bases between. This CDR3 is built from 16 residues. The CDR3 DNA reads as TGTGCCAGCAGCTTAGCCTCACAGAGCTCTGGAAACACCATATATTTT. Its translation: CASSLASQSSGNTIYF.

V and J are TRBV29-1 and TRBJ2-5; a possible D gene is TRBD1 (7 bases). The J call may be wrong; the DNA end is better matched by TRBJ2-1. The CDR3 consists of 13 residues. CDR1 is SQVTM, CDR2 ANQGSEA, per germline. For the CDR3, the DNA is TGCAGCGTTGACCCCCTGACAGGGAGGGAGCAGTTCTTC. Residues: CSVDPLTGREQFF.

Only a few counts were recorded for this clonotype. The chain joins TRBV7-9 to TRBJ2-5; 10 positions match TRBD2. Germline V gives CDR1 SEHNR, CDR2 FQNEAQ (reference sequence). V dropped 5 bases and J dropped 5; count of bases not matched to a gene: 5. The CDR3 is 14 residues long. CDR3 DNA sequence: TGTGCCAGCAGCGAGACTAGCGGGTTTGAGACCCAGTACTTC. Translating gives CASSETSGFETQYF.

Points on this clonotype: It may be a read error: a sequence one base away is much more abundant. This chain connects TRBV7-9 to TRBJ1-2; D gene ambiguous. CDR1 SEHNR and CDR2 FQNEAQ come from the germline V gene (reference sequence). The CDR3 loop spans 13 amino acids. V lost 6 bases, J lost 2 bases, and 10 bases lay in between. Here the CDR3 reads CASRPSENYGYTF. The CDR3 DNA reads TGTGCCAGCAGGCCGTCAGAAAACTATGGCTACACCTTC.

CDR3 nucleotide sequence: TGTGCCAGCAGCCGAGCGGCAGGGCCTGGCTACACCTTC. Its protein product is CASSRAAGPGYTF. The rearrangement joins TRBV3-1 to TRBJ1-2, with a possible D match to TRBD1 (5 bases). This CDR3 region has 13 residues. CDR1 and CDR2 from the germline V gene are LGHDT and YNNKEL (reference sequence). Trimming stripped 4 bases from V and 7 bases from J, with 13 bases between.

The chain carries TRBV20-1 and TRBJ1-2; possibly TRBD1 for D (6 bases). The CDR3 totals 15 residues. Germline loops: CDR1 DFQATT, CDR2 SNEGSKA (reference sequence). Trimming left V 3 bases short and J 6 bases short, with 20 bases between. Here the CDR3 DNA reads TGCAGTGCTAGTGTGGGACGTAGGGGGGCTGATGGCTACACCTTC. Protein: CSASVGRRGADGYTF.

CDR3 region: CASSADKRNTEAFF. The CDR3 DNA sequence: TGTGCCAGCAGCGCGGACAAAAGGAACACTGAAGCTTTCTTT. The chain combines TRBV7-9 with TRBJ1-1, with TRBD1 as a possible D gene (5 bases). The CDR3 is 14 residues long. The germline V gene encodes CDR1 SEHNR and CDR2 FQNEAQ (reference sequence). V lost 5 bases, J lost 1 base, and 11 bases lay in between.

This clonotype was found many times. The chain has TRBV12-3 or TRBV12-4 and TRBJ2-3; D not resolved. The V gene lost 2 bases and the J gene lost 9 bases, with 9 bases spanning the gap. The CDR3 has 12 amino acids. In DNA form, the CDR3 reads TGTGCCAGCAGTTTACCCCGCGCCACGCAGTATTTT. Translating it yields CASSLPRATQYF.